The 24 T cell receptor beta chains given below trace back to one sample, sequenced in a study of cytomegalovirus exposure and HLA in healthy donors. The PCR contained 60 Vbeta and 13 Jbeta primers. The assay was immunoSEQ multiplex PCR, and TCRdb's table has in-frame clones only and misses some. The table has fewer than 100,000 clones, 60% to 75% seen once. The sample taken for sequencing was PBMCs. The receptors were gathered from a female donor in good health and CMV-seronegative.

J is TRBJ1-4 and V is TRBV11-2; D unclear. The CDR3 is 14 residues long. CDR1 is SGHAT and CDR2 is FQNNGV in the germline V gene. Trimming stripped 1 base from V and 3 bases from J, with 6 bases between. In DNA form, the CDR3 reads TGTGCCAGCAGCTTAGTACCGGCTAATGAAAAACTGTTTTTT. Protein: CASSLVPANEKLFF.

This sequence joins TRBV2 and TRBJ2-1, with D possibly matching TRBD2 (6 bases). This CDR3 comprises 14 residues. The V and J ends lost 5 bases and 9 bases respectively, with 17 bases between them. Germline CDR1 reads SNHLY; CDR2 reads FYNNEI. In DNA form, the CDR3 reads TGTGCCAGCAGTTATACCGGGCCGGAGGGTGAGCAGTTCTTC. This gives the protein CASSYTGPEGEQFF.

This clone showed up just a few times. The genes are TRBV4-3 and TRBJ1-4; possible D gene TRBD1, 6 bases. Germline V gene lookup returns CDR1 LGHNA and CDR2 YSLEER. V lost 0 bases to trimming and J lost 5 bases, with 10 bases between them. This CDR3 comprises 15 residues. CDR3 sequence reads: CASSQEGRGNEKLFF. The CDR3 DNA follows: TGCGCCAGCAGCCAAGAGGGCAGGGGCAATGAAAAACTGTTTTTT.

The CDR3 protein is CASSLLAGVGTDTQYF. CDR3 DNA: TGTGCCAGCAGCTTACTTGCGGGAGTTGGCACAGATACGCAGTATTTT. This chain connects TRBV7-8 to TRBJ2-3; 7 bases are a match to TRBD2. The ends lost 2 bases at V and 1 base at J; junction bases unmatched: 6. This CDR3 region has 16 residues. Germline V lookup: CDR1 SGHVS, CDR2 FQNEAQ.

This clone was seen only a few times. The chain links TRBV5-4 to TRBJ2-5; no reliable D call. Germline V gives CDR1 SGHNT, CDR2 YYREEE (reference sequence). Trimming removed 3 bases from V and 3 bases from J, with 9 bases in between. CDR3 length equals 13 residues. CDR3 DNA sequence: TGTGCCAGCAGCTGGCAGGCCGAAGAGACCCAGTACTTC. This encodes CASSWQAEETQYF. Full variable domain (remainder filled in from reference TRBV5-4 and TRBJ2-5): ETGVTQSPTHLIKTRGQQVTLRCSSQSGHNTVSWYQQALGQGPQFIFQYYREEENGRGNFPPRFSGLQFPNYSSELNVNALELDDSALYLCASSWQAEETQYFGPGTRLLVL.

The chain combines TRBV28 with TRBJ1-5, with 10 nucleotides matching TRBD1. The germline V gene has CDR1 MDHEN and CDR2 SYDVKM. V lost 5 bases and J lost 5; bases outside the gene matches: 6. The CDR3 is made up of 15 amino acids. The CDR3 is CASSQDRGGYQPQHF. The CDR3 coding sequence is TGTGCCAGCAGTCAGGACAGGGGGGGATATCAGCCCCAGCATTTT.

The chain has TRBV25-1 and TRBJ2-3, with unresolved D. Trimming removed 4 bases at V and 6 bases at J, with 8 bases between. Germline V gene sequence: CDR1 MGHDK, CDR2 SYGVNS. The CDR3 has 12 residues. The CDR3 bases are TGTGCCAGCAGTGGTCCATTCGATACGCAGTATTTT. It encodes CASSGPFDTQYF. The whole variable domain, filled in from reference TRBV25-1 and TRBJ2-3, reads EADIYQTPRYLVIGTGKKITLECSQTMGHDKMYWYQQDPGMELHLIHYSYGVNSTEKGDLSSESTVSRIRTEHFPLTLESARPSHTSQYLCASSGPFDTQYFGPGTRLTVL.

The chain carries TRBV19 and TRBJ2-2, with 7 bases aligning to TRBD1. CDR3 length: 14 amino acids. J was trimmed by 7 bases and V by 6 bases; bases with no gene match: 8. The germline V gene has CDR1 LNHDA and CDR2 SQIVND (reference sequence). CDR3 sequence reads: CASSDTGQRGELFF. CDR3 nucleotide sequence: TGTGCCAGTAGCGACACGGGACAGCGCGGGGAGCTGTTTTTT.

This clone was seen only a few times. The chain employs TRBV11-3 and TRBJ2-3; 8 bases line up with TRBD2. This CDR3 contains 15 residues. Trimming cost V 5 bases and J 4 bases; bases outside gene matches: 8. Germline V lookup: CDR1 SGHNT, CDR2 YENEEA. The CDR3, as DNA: TGTGCCAGCAGCCGACAAAGCGGGGGCCCAGATACGCAGTATTTT. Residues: CASSRQSGGPDTQYF.

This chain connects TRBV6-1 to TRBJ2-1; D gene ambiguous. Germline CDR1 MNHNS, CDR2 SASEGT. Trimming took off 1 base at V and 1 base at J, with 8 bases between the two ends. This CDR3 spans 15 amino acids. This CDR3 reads CASSEGGRSYNEQFF. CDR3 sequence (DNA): TGTGCCAGCAGTGAAGGCGGTAGATCCTACAATGAGCAGTTCTTC.

The CDR3, as DNA: TGTGCCAGCAGCGTGGACAGGGGGCAAGCTTTCTTT. As protein: CASSVDRGQAFF. This chain connects TRBV25-1 to TRBJ1-1; 11 bases are shared with TRBD1. The CDR3 covers 12 residues. V lost 6 bases, J lost 9 bases, and 3 bases stayed unmatched. From germline, CDR1 is MGHDK and CDR2 SYGVNS.

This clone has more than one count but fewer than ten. The CDR3 loop is CASSYHSWRGLVQYF. The CDR3, as DNA: TGTGCCAGCAGTTACCACTCATGGCGGGGTTTGGTGCAGTATTTT. The chain uses TRBV6-6 and TRBJ2-3, with D possibly matching TRBD2 (6 bases). Trimming cost V 2 bases and J 11 bases, with 20 bases left between them. Germline V gene sequence: CDR1 MNHNY, CDR2 SVGAGI (reference sequence). The CDR3 has 15 residues.

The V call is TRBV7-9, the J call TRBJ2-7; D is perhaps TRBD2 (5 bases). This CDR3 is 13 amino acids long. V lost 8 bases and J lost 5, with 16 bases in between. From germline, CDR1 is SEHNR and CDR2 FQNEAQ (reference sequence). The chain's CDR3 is CASRDGVLHEQYF. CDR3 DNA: TGTGCCAGCCGCGACGGGGTACTCCACGAGCAGTACTTC.

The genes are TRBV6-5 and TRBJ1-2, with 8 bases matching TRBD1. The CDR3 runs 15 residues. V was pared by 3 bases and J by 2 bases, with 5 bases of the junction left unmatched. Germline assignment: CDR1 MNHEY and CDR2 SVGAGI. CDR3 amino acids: CASSYGQGGNYGYTF. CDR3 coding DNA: TGTGCCAGCAGTTATGGACAGGGTGGGAACTATGGCTACACCTTC.

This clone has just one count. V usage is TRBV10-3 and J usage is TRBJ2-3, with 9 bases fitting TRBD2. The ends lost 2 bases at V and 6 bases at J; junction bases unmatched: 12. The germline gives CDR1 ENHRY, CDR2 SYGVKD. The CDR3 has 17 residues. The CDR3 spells CAISEQSAGGSVDTQYF. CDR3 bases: TGTGCCATCAGTGAGCAGTCCGCGGGAGGGAGTGTGGATACGCAGTATTTT.

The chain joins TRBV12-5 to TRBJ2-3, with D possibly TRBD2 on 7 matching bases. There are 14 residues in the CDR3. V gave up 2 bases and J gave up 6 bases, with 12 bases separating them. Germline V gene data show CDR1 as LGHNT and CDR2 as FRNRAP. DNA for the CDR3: TGTGCTAGTGGTTTGTCGGGGGGCCCCGATACGCAGTATTTT. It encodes CASGLSGGPDTQYF.

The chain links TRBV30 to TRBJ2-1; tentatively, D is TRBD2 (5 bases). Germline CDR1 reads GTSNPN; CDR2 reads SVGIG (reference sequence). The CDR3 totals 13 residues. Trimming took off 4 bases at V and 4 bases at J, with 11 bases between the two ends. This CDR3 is CAWTPDSYNEQFF. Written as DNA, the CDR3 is TGTGCCTGGACTCCGGACTCTTACAATGAGCAGTTCTTC.

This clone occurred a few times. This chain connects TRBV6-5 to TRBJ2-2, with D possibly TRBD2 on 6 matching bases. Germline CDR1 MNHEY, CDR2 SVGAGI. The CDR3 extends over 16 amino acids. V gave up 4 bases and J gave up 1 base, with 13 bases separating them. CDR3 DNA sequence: TGTGCCAGCAGTTTTCATCCGGGACTGAACACCGGGGAGCTGTTTTTT. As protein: CASSFHPGLNTGELFF.

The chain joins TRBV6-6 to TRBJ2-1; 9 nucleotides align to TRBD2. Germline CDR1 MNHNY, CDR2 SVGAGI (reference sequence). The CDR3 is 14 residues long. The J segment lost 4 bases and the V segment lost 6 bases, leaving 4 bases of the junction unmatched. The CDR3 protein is CASRSGGPYNEQFF. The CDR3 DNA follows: TGTGCCAGCAGGAGCGGGGGGCCATACAATGAGCAGTTCTTC.

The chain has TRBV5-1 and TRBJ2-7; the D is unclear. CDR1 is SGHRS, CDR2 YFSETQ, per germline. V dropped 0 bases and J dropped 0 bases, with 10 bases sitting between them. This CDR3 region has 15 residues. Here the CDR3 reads CASSLGPTGSYEQYF. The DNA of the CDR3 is TGCGCCAGCAGCTTGGGGCCGACTGGCTCCTACGAGCAGTACTTC.

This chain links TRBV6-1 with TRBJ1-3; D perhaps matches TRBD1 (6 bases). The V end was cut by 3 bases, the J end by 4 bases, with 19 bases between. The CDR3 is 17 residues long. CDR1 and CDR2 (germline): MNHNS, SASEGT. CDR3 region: CASSDQPGHIIGNTIYF. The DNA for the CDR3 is TGTGCCAGCAGTGACCAACCGGGACATATTATCGGAAACACCATATATTTT.

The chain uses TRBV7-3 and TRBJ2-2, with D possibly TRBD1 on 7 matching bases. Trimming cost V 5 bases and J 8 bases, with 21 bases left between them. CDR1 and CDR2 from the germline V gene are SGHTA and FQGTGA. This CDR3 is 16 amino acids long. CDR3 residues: CASSPGGDSVWGELFF. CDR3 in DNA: TGTGCCAGCAGCCCCGGCGGGGACAGCGTATGGGGGGAGCTGTTTTTT.

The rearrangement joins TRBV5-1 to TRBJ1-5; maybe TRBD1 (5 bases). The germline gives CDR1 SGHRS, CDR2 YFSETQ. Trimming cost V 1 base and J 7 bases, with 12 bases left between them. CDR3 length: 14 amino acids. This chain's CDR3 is CASSLTQEGQPQHF. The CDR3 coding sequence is TGCGCCAGCAGCTTGACCCAGGAGGGGCAGCCCCAGCATTTT.

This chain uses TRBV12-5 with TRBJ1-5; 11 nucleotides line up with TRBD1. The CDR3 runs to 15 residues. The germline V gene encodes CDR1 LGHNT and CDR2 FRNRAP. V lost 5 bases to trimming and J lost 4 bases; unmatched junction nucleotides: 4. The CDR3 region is CASGPGTGGNQPQHF. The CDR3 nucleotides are TGTGCTAGTGGTCCGGGGACAGGGGGGAATCAGCCCCAGCATTTT.